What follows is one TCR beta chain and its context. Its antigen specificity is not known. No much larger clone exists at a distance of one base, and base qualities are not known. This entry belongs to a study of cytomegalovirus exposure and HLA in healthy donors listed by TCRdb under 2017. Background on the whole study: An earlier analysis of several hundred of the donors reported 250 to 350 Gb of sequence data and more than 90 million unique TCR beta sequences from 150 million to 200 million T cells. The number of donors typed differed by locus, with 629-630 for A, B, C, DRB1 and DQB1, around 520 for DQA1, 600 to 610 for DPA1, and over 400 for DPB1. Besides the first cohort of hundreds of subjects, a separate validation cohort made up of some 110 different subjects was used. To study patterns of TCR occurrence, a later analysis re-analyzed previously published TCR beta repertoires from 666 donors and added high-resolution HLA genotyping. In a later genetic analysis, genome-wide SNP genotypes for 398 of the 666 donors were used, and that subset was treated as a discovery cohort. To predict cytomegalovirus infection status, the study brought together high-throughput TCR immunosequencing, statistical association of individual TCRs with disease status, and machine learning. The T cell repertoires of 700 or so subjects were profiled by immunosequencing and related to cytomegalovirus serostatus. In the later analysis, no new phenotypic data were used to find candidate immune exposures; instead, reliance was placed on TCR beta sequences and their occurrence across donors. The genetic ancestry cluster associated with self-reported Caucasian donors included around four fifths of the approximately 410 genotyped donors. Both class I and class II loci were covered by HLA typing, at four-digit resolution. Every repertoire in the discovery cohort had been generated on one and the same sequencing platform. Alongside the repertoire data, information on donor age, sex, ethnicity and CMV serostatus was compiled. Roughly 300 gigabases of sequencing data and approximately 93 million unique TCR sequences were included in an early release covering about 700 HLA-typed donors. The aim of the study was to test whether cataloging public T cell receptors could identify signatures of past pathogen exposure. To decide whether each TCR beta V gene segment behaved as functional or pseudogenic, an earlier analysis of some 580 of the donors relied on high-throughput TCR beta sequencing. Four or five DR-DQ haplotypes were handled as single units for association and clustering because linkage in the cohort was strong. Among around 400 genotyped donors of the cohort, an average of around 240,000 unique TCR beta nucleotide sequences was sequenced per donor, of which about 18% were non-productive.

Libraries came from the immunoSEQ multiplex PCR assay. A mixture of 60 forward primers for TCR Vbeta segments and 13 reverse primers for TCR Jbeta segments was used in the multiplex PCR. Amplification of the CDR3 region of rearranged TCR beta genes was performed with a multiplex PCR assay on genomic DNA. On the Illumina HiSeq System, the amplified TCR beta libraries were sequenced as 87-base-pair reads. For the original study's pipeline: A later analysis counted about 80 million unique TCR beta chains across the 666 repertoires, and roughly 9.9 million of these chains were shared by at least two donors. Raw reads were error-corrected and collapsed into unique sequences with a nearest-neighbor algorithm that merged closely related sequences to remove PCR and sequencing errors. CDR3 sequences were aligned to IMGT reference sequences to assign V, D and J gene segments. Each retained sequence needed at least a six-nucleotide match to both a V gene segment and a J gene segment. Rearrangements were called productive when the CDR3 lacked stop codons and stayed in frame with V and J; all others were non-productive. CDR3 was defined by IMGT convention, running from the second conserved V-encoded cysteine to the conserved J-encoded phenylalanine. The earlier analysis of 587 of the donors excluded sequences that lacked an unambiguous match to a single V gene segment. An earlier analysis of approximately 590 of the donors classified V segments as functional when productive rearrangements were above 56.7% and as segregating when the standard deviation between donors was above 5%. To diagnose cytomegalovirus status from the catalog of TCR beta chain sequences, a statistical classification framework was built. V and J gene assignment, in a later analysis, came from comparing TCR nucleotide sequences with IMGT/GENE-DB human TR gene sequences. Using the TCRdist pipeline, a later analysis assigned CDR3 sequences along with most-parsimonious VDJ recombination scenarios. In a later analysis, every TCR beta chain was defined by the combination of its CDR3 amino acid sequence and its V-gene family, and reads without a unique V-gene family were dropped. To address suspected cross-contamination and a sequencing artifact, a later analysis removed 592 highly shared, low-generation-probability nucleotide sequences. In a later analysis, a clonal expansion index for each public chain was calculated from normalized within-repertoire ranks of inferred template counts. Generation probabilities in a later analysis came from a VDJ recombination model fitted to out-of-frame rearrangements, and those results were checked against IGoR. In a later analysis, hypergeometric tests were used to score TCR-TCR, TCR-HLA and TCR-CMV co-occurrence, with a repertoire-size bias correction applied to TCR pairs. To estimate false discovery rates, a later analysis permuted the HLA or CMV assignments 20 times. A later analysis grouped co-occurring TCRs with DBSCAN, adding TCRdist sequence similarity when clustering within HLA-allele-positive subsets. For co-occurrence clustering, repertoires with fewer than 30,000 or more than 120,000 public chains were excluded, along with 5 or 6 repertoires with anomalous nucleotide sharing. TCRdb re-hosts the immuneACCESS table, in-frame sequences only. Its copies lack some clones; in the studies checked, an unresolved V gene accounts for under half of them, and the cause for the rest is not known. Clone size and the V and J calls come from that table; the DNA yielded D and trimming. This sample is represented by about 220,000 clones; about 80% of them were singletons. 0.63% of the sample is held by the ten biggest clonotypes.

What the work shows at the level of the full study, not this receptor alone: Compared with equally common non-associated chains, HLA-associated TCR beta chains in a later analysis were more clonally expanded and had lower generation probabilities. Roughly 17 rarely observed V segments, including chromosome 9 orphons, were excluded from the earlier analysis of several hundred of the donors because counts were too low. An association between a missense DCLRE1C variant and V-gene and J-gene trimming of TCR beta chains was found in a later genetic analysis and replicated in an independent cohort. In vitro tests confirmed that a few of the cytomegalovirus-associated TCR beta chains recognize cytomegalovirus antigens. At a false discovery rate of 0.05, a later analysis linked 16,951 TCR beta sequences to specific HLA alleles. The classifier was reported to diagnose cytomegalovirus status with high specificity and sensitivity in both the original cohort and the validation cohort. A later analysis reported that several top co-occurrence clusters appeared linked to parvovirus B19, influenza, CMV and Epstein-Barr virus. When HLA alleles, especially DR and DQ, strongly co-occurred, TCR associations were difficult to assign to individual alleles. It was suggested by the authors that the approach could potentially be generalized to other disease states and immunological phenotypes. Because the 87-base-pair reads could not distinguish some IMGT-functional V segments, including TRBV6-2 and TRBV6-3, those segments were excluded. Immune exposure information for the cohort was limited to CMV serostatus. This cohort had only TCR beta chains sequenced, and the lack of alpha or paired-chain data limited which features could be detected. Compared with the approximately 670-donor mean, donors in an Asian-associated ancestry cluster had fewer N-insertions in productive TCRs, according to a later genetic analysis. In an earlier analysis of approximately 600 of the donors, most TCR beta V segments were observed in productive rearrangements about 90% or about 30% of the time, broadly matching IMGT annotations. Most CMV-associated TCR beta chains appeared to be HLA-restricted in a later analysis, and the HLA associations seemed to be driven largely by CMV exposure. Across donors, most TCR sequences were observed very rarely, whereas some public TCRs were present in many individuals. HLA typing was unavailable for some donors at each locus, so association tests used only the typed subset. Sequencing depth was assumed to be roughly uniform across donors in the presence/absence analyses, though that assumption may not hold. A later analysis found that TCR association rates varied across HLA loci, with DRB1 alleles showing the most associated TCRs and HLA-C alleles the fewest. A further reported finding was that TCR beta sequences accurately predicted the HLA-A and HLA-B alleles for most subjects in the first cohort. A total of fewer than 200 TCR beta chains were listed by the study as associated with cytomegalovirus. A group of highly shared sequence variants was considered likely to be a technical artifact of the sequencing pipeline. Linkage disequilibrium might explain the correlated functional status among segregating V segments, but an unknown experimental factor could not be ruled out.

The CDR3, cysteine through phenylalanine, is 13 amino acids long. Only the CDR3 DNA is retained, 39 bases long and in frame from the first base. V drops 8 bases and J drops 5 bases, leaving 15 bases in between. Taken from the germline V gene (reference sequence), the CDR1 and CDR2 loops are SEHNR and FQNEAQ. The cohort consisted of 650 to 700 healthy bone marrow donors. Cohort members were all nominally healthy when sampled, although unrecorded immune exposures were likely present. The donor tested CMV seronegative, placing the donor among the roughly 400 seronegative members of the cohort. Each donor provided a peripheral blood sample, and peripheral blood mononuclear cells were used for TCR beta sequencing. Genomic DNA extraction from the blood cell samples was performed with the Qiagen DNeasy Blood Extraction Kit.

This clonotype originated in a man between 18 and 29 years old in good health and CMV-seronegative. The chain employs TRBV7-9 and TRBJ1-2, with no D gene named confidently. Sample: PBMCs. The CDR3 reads CASGAGPWYGYTF. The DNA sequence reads TGTGCCAGCGGAGCGGGCCCTTGGTATGGCTACACCTTC.